This T cell receptor beta chain emerged from a study of T cell responses to AZD1222 COVID-19 vaccine. Study context: Pooled in the analysis were second doses at about 4 or about 12 weeks. The study's findings and limits: Clonal diversity was possibly underestimated; the donors were predominantly white British and more often female. Without day 14 samples, only post-peak T cell repertoires were studied.

Assay used: immunoSEQ multiplex PCR; TCRdb lists only in-frame clones, some missing. There are approximately 92,000 clones in the sample; 70% to 90% occur only once, and around 3.1% lies in the top ten. On this clone: Its antigen is still unknown.

The CDR3 spans 13 residues. The V call is TRBV7-5, the J call TRBJ1-2; TRBD1 is the table's D call, not checked against the DNA. TRBV7-5 counts as a pseudogene. The TCR originated in an adult in good health. The sequenced sample was peripheral blood, obtained on day 0 of AZD1222 vaccination. DNA for the CDR3: TGTGCCAGAAGCTTAGCAGTCAGGGCAGGCTACACCTTC. Its protein product is CARSLAVRAGYTF.